A single sample gave rise to the 2 T cell receptor beta chains below, sequenced in a study of blood T cell repertoires in COVID-19. The assay was immunoSEQ multiplex PCR, and TCRdb's table has in-frame clones only and misses some. The data hold roughly 79,000 clones, with around 88% observed a single time. Source material: peripheral blood. These receptors originate from a woman of 80 years or more with active or convalescent COVID-19.

The J gene is TRBJ2-2, the V gene TRBV7-2, with 7 bases lining up with TRBD1. The CDR3 extends over 15 amino acids. Trimming removed 6 bases from V and 4 bases from J; junction bases left unmatched: 8. CDR1 is SGHTA and CDR2 is FQGNSA in the germline V gene. CDR3 nucleotides: TGTGCCAGCAGGCGACAGGGTGGAAGCACCGGGGAGCTGTTTTTT. Translated: CASRRQGGSTGELFF.

This chain uses TRBV7-2 with TRBJ2-5; 7 nucleotides match TRBD1. Losses at the gene ends were 6 bases for V and 0 bases for J; bases not matched to a gene: 13. Germline CDR1 and CDR2: SGHTA and FQGNSA. CDR3 length: 17 amino acids. CDR3 nucleotides: TGTGCCAGCAGTACAGGGGCCCTCAACCCGTACCAAGAGACCCAGTACTTC. This encodes CASSTGALNPYQETQYF.